This T cell receptor beta chain was sequenced for a study of cytomegalovirus exposure and HLA in healthy donors. PCR amplification relied on 60 Vbeta primers (plus 13 Jbeta primers). Sequencing used immunoSEQ multiplex PCR; TCRdb keeps in-frame clones, though not all of them. Seen here are roughly 77,000 clones, about a tenth observed once, and the top ten hold almost 25%. This clone has more than one count but fewer than ten. Its antigen is currently unknown. Whole-study findings and limits: The study flagged roughly 150 TCR beta chains as cytomegalovirus-associated. Analyzed later, association rates of TCRs varied across HLA loci, with DRB1 most and HLA-C fewest.

This TCR was sampled from a man aged 60-69 years in good health and CMV-seropositive. The sample was PBMCs.

CDR3 nucleotides: TGTGCCAGCAGTTATAGACCGGGGGAGGAAGAGACCCAGTACTTC. Its translation: CASSYRPGEEETQYF. The J gene is TRBJ2-5, the V gene TRBV6-5; TRBD2 might be the D (6 bases). Germline CDR1 reads MNHEY; CDR2 reads SVGAGI. V was shortened by 3 bases and J by 3 bases, with 14 bases between the two germline ends. There are 15 residues in the CDR3.